Each of the 13 T cell receptor beta chains below was sequenced from the same sample in a study of cytomegalovirus exposure and HLA in healthy donors. 13 Jbeta primers and 60 Vbeta primers were used for the PCR. Only in-frame clones appear in the TCRdb table, and some are missing; sequencing was by immunoSEQ multiplex PCR. The data hold roughly 120,000 clones, with about 80% observed a single time. Sequenced sample: PBMCs. The receptors shown here come from a man aged 25-40 years in good health and CMV-seropositive.

The CDR3 here is CAWTSDIDPGNTIYF. CDR3 sequence (DNA): TGTGCCTGGACTTCAGACATCGATCCTGGAAACACCATATATTTT. The chain has TRBV30 and TRBJ1-3; no reliable D call. Germline V gene sequence: CDR1 GTSNPN, CDR2 SVGIG (reference sequence). The CDR3 is 15 amino acids. V was pared by 4 bases and J by 2 bases, with 15 bases between.

The chain couples TRBV5-1 to TRBJ2-1; the D gene is possibly TRBD2 (5 bases). In germline, CDR1 is SGHRS, CDR2 YFSETQ. V lost 4 bases to trimming and J lost 8 bases, with 13 bases between them. The CDR3 sequence is 13 residues long. The CDR3 protein is CASSPLAGDEQFF. The CDR3 bases are TGCGCCAGCAGCCCCCTGGCGGGCGATGAGCAGTTCTTC.

The rearrangement joins TRBV10-3 to TRBJ1-5; D is ambiguous. Deletions cut 3 bases from V and 4 bases from J, with 7 bases between. The CDR3 has 13 residues. Germline CDR1 reads ENHRY; CDR2 reads SYGVKD. This CDR3 is CAISDSQNQPQHF. CDR3 DNA sequence: TGTGCCATCAGTGATTCCCAAAATCAGCCCCAGCATTTT.

CDR3 in amino acids: CASSRGQDSNEQFF. Written as DNA, the CDR3 is TGCGCCAGCAGCCGGGGACAGGACTCCAATGAGCAGTTCTTC. The chain links TRBV4-3 to TRBJ2-1, with 8 bases aligning to TRBD1. With 4 bases clipped from V and 6 bases from J, the junction kept 5 bases outside the gene matches. Germline lookup yields CDR1 LGHNA and CDR2 YSLEER. The CDR3 runs 14 residues.

The CDR3 DNA follows: TGCGCCAGCAGCCCAAGTAGGGACAGGGGGCTGCGTTCACCCCTCCACTTT. It translates to CASSPSRDRGLRSPLHF. The genes are TRBV4-3 and TRBJ1-6; 12 nucleotides agree with TRBD1. This CDR3 region has 17 residues. CDR1 LGHNA and CDR2 YSLEER come from the germline V gene. J lost 9 bases, V lost 4 bases, and 10 bases had no gene match.

This chain connects TRBV4-1 to TRBJ2-1; TRBD2 matches 13 bases. Germline V gene lookup returns CDR1 MGHRA and CDR2 YSYEKL. The CDR3 consists of 15 residues. J lost 5 bases, V lost 6 bases, and 4 bases had no gene match. The CDR3 coding sequence is TGCGCCAGCAGACCCGGGACTAGCGGGGACAATGAGCAGTTCTTC. Protein product: CASRPGTSGDNEQFF.

The V call is TRBV5-6, the J call TRBJ2-1; TRBD2 agrees at 7 bases. There are 15 residues in the CDR3. CDR1 is SGHDT and CDR2 is YYEEEE in the germline V gene. With 0 bases clipped from V and 7 bases from J, the junction kept 7 bases outside the gene matches. DNA for the CDR3: TGTGCCAGCAGCTTGGTTAGCGGGCGAATTAATGAGCAGTTCTTC. This encodes CASSLVSGRINEQFF. Supplemented by reference TRBV5-6 and TRBJ2-1, the full variable domain reads DAGVTQSPTHLIKTRGQQVTLRCSPKSGHDTVSWYQQALGQGPQFIFQYYEEEERQRGNFPDRFSGHQFPNYSSELNVNALLLGDSALYLCASSLVSGRINEQFFGPGTRLTVL.

A note on this clone: A read error may produce the germline difference seen at one junction end. V usage is TRBV11-2 and J usage is TRBJ2-4; 8 bases match TRBD1. This CDR3 spans 14 amino acids. Per germline, CDR1 SGHAT and CDR2 FQNNGV. The CDR3 reads CAGSPSDRVNIQYF. CDR3 nucleotide sequence: TGTGCCGGCAGCCCCTCGGACAGGGTCAACATTCAGTACTTC.

V is TRBV14 and J is TRBJ2-1; TRBD1 might be the D (6 bases). Trimming pared 1 base from V and 2 bases from J, leaving 9 bases between. The CDR3 is 15 amino acids. Per the germline V gene, CDR1 is SGHDN and CDR2 is FVKESK. The CDR3: CASSQVSGAYNEQFF. As DNA, the CDR3 is TGTGCCAGCAGCCAAGTGTCAGGGGCCTACAATGAGCAGTTCTTC. Full variable domain (missing parts from reference TRBV14 and TRBJ2-1): EAGVTQFPSHSVIEKGQTVTLRCDPISGHDNLYWYRRVMGKEIKFLLHFVKESKQDESGMPNNRFLAERTGGTYSTLKVQPAELEDSGVYFCASSQVSGAYNEQFFGPGTRLTVL.

This sequence joins TRBV10-3 and TRBJ1-2, with 8 bases that match TRBD1. CDR3 length: 21 residues. Germline values: CDR1 ENHRY, CDR2 SYGVKD. After removal of 0 bases from V and 0 bases from J, the junction contained 18 bases not matched to a gene. In DNA, the CDR3 is TGTGCCATCAGTGAGTCGACTAGGGGACAGGTTAGTTTCAGCGCTAACTATGGCTACACCTTC. This gives the protein CAISESTRGQVSFSANYGYTF.

The chain recombines TRBV6-6 with TRBJ2-5; tentatively, D is TRBD1 (6 bases). The V gene's germline CDR1 is MNHNY and CDR2 SVGAGI (reference sequence). V was clipped by 10 bases and J by 11 bases, with 23 bases between them. This CDR3 contains 13 residues. In DNA form, the CDR3 reads TGTGCCACCGAGGTCGGTCGCTCAGGGGAGCAGTACTTC. Protein sequence: CATEVGRSGEQYF.

The J gene is TRBJ1-1, the V gene TRBV10-3; weak D call: TRBD1 (5 bases). The V end lost 7 bases, the J end lost 5 bases, and 17 bases lay between the germline ends. CDR1 ENHRY and CDR2 SYGVKD come from the germline V gene. CDR3 size: 14 residues. The CDR3 DNA is TGTGCCATCACTTCTAACGGGGGGGAGACTGAAGCTTTCTTT. Translated: CAITSNGGETEAFF.

CDR3 DNA sequence: TGTGCCAGCAGCTTCCTTTCAGGGGAAGGCGCCTACGAGCAGTACTTC. It encodes CASSFLSGEGAYEQYF. The chain carries TRBV7-3 and TRBJ2-7; D might be TRBD1 (6 bases). The germline V gene has CDR1 SGHTA and CDR2 FQGTGA. Trimming stripped 3 bases from V and 2 bases from J, with 17 bases between. This CDR3 contains 16 residues.